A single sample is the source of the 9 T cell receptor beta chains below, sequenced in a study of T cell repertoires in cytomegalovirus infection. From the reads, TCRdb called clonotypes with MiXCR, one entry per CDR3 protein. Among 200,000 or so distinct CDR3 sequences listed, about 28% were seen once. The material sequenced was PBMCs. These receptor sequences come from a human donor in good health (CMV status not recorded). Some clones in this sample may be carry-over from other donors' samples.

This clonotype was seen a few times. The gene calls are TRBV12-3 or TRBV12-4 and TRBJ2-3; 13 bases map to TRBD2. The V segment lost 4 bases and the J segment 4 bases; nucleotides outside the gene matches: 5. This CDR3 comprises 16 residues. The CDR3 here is CASSSGLAGDADTQYF. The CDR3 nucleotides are TGTGCCAGCAGTTCCGGACTAGCGGGGGACGCAGATACGCAGTATTTT.

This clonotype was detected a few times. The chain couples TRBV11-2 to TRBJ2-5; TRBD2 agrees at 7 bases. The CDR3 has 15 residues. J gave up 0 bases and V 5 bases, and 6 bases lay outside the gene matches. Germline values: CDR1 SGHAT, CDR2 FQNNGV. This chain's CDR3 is CASSHSGGDQETQYF. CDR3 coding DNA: TGTGCCAGCAGCCACAGTGGGGGGGACCAAGAGACCCAGTACTTC. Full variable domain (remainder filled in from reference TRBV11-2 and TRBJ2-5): EAGVAQSPRYKIIEKRQSVAFWCNPISGHATLYWYQQILGQGPKLLIQFQNNGVVDDSQLPKDRFSAERLKGVDSTLKIQPAKLEDSAVYLCASSHSGGDQETQYFGPGTRLLVL.

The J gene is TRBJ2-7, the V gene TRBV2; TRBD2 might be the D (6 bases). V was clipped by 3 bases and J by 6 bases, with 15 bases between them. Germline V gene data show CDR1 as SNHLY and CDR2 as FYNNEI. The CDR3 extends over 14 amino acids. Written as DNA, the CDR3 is TGTGCCAGCAGTGATAGCGGCGGGCCCCTCGAGCAGTACTTC. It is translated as CASSDSGGPLEQYF. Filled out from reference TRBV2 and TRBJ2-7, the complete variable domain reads EPEVTQTPSHQVTQMGQEVILRCVPISNHLYFYWYRQILGQKVEFLVSFYNNEISEKSEIFDDQFSVERPDGSNFTLKIRSTKLEDSAMYFCASSDSGGPLEQYFGPGTRLTVT.

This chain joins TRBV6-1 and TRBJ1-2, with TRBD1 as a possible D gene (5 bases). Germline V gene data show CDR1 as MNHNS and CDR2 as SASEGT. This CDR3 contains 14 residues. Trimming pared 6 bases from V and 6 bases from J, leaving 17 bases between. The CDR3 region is CASSPGGVSHGYTF. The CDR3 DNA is TGTGCCAGCAGCCCCGGGGGGGTCTCCCATGGCTACACCTTC.

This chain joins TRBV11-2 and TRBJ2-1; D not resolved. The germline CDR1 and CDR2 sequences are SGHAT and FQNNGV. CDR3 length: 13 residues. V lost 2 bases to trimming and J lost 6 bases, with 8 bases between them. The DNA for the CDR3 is TGTGCCAGCAGCTTAATGGGTCCCAATGAGCAGTTCTTC. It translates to CASSLMGPNEQFF.

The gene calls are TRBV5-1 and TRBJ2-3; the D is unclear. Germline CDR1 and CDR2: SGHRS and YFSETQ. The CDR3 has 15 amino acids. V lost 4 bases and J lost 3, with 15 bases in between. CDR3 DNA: TGCGCCAGCAGCCGGCAAGACTTGAGTACAGATACGCAGTATTTT. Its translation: CASSRQDLSTDTQYF.

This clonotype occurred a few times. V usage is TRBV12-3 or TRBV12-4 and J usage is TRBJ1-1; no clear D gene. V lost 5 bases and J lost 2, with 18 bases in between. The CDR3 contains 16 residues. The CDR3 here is CASSPRRGGINTEAFF. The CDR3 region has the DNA TGTGCCAGCAGTCCGCGACGGGGAGGGATAAACACTGAAGCTTTCTTT.

CDR3 in amino acids: CASSLTYRGADTQYF. In DNA form, the CDR3 reads TGTGCCAGCAGTCTGACCTACCGGGGGGCAGATACGCAGTATTTT. J is TRBJ2-3 and V is TRBV2; 7 bases map to TRBD2. Per the germline V gene, CDR1 is SNHLY and CDR2 is FYNNEI. V dropped 5 bases and J dropped 4; count of bases not matched to a gene: 9. The CDR3 sequence is 15 residues long.

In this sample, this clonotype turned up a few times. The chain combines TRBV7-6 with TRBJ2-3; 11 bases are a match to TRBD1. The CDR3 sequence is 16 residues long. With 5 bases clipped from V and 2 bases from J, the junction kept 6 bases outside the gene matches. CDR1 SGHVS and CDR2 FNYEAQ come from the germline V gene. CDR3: CASSPRTGGVTDTQYF. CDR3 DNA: TGTGCCAGCAGCCCTCGGACAGGGGGCGTCACAGATACGCAGTATTTT.